The 28 T cell receptor beta chains presented below share a single source sample, sequenced in a study of neurological immune-mediated disorders. TCRdb redid the calling of the 5' RACE reads with MiXCR, one entry per CDR3 protein. The table records about 65,000 distinct CDR3 sequences, 4.1% of them present only once. Sequenced: PBMCs. The receptors were gathered from a man aged 45-65 years with multiple sclerosis.

The chain couples TRBV3-1 to TRBJ1-1, with D possibly matching TRBD1 (5 bases). Between the trimmed V and J ends, which lost 1 base and 5 bases, there was a span of 11 bases. Germline loops: CDR1 LGHDT, CDR2 YNNKEL (reference sequence). The CDR3 has 14 residues. Here the CDR3 DNA reads TGTGCCAGCAGCCAAGCAGGGTGGGGGACTGAAGCTTTCTTT. Translated: CASSQAGWGTEAFF.

This clonotype was counted ten times or more. V is TRBV4-2 and J is TRBJ2-5; 8 nucleotides line up with TRBD2. With V trimmed by 5 bases and J by 4 bases, 6 bases remained unmatched. CDR1 is LGHNA, CDR2 YNFKEQ, per germline. The CDR3 covers 14 residues. The CDR3 is CASSAGGARETQYF. In DNA, the CDR3 is TGTGCCAGCAGCGCCGGGGGGGCCCGAGAGACCCAGTACTTC.

This clonotype has at least ten counts. The gene calls are TRBV7-2 and TRBJ2-3; D could derive from TRBD1 or TRBD2 (6 bases each). Germline V gene lookup returns CDR1 SGHTA and CDR2 FQGNSA. V lost 5 bases to trimming and J lost 13 bases, with 19 bases between them. The CDR3 contains 13 residues. This CDR3 reads CASSPHKGGIEYF. The CDR3 coding sequence is TGTGCCAGCAGCCCGCACAAGGGGGGAATCGAGTATTTT.

A few counts support this clonotype. Sequence at one end of the junction differs from germline and may be a read error. J is TRBJ1-5 and V is TRBV6-2 or TRBV6-3; D perhaps matches TRBD1 (5 bases). The CDR3 is 15 amino acids. Per the germline V gene, CDR1 is MNHEY and CDR2 is SVGEGT. The CDR3 region is CASNKQTESNQPQNF. CDR3 sequence (DNA): TGTGCCAGCAATAAACAGACAGAAAGCAATCAGCCCCAGAATTTT.

The DNA for the CDR3 is TGTGCCAGCAGCTTAACGGGTCTCGCGGGGGGGCTAACGCAGTACGTC. It specifies CASSLTGLAGGLTQYV. The chain combines TRBV11-2 with TRBJ2-7, with 9 nucleotides matching TRBD2. This CDR3 comprises 16 residues. The V segment lost 2 bases and the J segment 9 bases; nucleotides outside the gene matches: 14. The germline V gene has CDR1 SGHAT and CDR2 FQNNGV.

This clonotype was observed many times. The chain combines TRBV28 with TRBJ2-1, with no clear D. Germline V CDR1 and CDR2: MDHEN, SYDVKM. The CDR3 runs 12 residues. V lost 5 bases and J lost 7, with 9 bases in between. In DNA form, the CDR3 reads TGTGCCAGCAGTCCGTTAGGGAATGAGCAGTTCTTC. Protein product: CASSPLGNEQFF.

In its sample, this clonotype was seen many times. The V gene is TRBV6-5, the J gene TRBJ1-2; 10 nucleotides align to TRBD1. Germline V gene data show CDR1 as MNHEY and CDR2 as SVGAGI. This CDR3 has 12 amino acids. The J segment lost 7 bases and the V segment lost 9 bases, leaving 5 bases of the junction unmatched. The CDR3, as DNA: TGTGCCAGTAGACAGGGGGCTGGTGGCTACACCTTC. It codes for CASRQGAGGYTF.

This clonotype was counted many times. This chain uses TRBV12-3 or TRBV12-4 with TRBJ1-2; the D gene is possibly TRBD1 (5 bases). With 3 bases removed from V and 7 bases from J, the gap between germline ends came to 9 bases. The CDR3 totals 12 residues. CDR3 loop: CASSLNRFGYTF. DNA for the CDR3: TGTGCCAGCAGTTTGAACAGGTTTGGCTACACCTTC.

This clonotype was detected many times. The CDR3: CSARDLLYEQFF. The CDR3 DNA reads as TGCAGTGCTAGAGATCTGCTTTATGAGCAGTTCTTC. The chain employs TRBV20-1 and TRBJ2-1; D is uncertain. V was pared by 0 bases and J by 8 bases, with 8 bases between. The CDR3 length is 12 residues. The germline V gene encodes CDR1 DFQATT and CDR2 SNEGSKA (reference sequence).

The chain recombines TRBV15 with TRBJ1-4; tentatively, D is TRBD1 (5 bases). Germline V gene data show CDR1 as LNHNV and CDR2 as YYDKDF (reference sequence). V shed 1 base and J shed 1 base, with 16 bases lying between them. This CDR3 contains 18 residues. This CDR3 is CATSRGDRGYGTNEKLFF. CDR3 nucleotide sequence: TGTGCCACCAGCAGAGGTGACAGAGGATATGGAACTAATGAAAAACTGTTTTTT.

This clonotype was recorded at least ten times. This CDR3 is missing its conserved last phenylalanine or tryptophan, likely due to a read error. Because the CDR3's place on the DNA is in doubt, the DNA is left out and the CDR3 is given as listed by TCRdb. The gene calls are TRBV5-1 and TRBJ1-2; the D call of TRBD1 is as the table states it, not checked on the DNA. Ends included, the CDR3 has 13 residues. CDR1 is SGHRS, CDR2 YFSETQ, per germline. The CDR3 protein is CASSSNPGQAFSL.

This clonotype was seen a handful of times. The chain employs TRBV20-1 and TRBJ1-5, with TRBD1 as a possible D gene (6 bases). Germline V CDR1 and CDR2: DFQATT, SNEGSKA (reference sequence). Deletions cut 6 bases from V and 3 bases from J, with 18 bases between. This CDR3 has 15 amino acids. The CDR3: CSASPGHPLNQPQHF. In DNA, the CDR3 is TGCAGTGCAAGTCCGGGACACCCACTCAATCAGCCCCAGCATTTT.

This clonotype came up many times. V is TRBV7-9 and J is TRBJ2-7; D is unresolved. The CDR3 covers 12 residues. Trimming took off 0 bases at V and 8 bases at J, with 8 bases between the two ends. Germline CDR1 and CDR2: SEHNR and FQNEAQ (reference sequence). The CDR3 DNA reads as TGTGCCAGCAGCTTAGCGGAACAGAAGCAGTACGTC. Translation gives CASSLAEQKQYV.

This clonotype has a count of ten or more. V usage is TRBV6-5 and J usage is TRBJ2-5; 11 nucleotides line up with TRBD1. Germline loops: CDR1 MNHEY, CDR2 SVGAGI. The trim removed 2 bases at V and 5 bases at J, leaving 10 bases unmatched. There are 17 residues in the CDR3. CDR3 in amino acids: CASSYNGDRGIWETQYF. The CDR3, as DNA: TGTGCCAGCAGTTACAATGGGGACAGGGGGATTTGGGAGACCCAGTACTTC.

This clonotype has ten or more counts. The chain combines TRBV6-5 with TRBJ2-7; D may be TRBD1 or TRBD2 (5 bases each). The CDR3 has 18 amino acids. The V end lost 4 bases, the J end lost 9 bases, and 31 bases lay between the germline ends. Germline V lookup: CDR1 MNHEY, CDR2 SVGAGI. The CDR3 DNA follows: TGTGCCAGCAGTTCCCCCGCGGGTAGGGGTTTTCGACTTTCTGCGCAGTACTTC. This encodes CASSSPAGRGFRLSAQYF.

This clonotype was seen at least ten times. CDR3 loop: CASSLERLDRQFF. As DNA, the CDR3 is TGTGCCAGCAGCTTGGAAAGATTGGACCGCCAGTTCTTC. The chain recombines TRBV5-6 with TRBJ2-1; D gene uncertain. Germline loops: CDR1 SGHDT, CDR2 YYEEEE. This CDR3 is 13 amino acids long. Trimming removed 0 bases at V and 13 bases at J, with 14 bases between.

As for this clonotype: One end of the junction varies from germline; a read error may be responsible. The chain combines TRBV14 with TRBJ1-5; D is perhaps TRBD1 (5 bases). The CDR3 loop spans 15 amino acids. CDR1 and CDR2 (germline): SGHDN, FVKESK. The CDR3 spells CASRSHRSLNQPQNF. The CDR3 DNA reads as TGTGCCAGCAGATCCCACAGGTCCCTTAATCAGCCCCAGAATTTT.

This clonotype has at least ten counts. The gene calls are TRBV5-1 and TRBJ2-1; TRBD1 agrees at 10 bases. J was trimmed by 1 base and V by 3 bases; bases with no gene match: 4. Germline CDR1 and CDR2: SGHRS and YFSETQ. The CDR3 is made up of 16 amino acids. The CDR3 sequence is CASSWTGGESYNEQFF. The CDR3 region has the DNA TGCGCCAGCAGCTGGACAGGGGGGGAATCCTACAATGAGCAGTTCTTC.

This clonotype was seen ten or more times. This chain connects TRBV5-5 to TRBJ1-1; the D is unclear. V lost 1 base to trimming and J lost 4 bases, with 8 bases between them. The CDR3 contains 13 residues. Germline V CDR1 and CDR2: SGHKS, YYEKEE (reference sequence). The CDR3 DNA reads TGTGCCAGCAGCTTGTCTAGGAGCACTGAAGCTTTCTTT. This encodes CASSLSRSTEAFF. Full variable domain (rest looked up from reference TRBV5-5 and TRBJ1-1): DAGVTQSPTHLIKTRGQQVTLRCSPISGHKSVSWYQQVLGQGPQFIFQYYEKEERGRGNFPDRFSARQFPNYSSELNVNALLLGDSALYLCASSLSRSTEAFFGQGTRLTVV.

The table lists this clonotype with many counts. The V gene is TRBV11-2, the J gene TRBJ1-2, with D hard to call. V lost 3 bases to trimming and J lost 4 bases, with 12 bases between them. Germline values: CDR1 SGHAT, CDR2 FQNNGV. This CDR3 spans 14 amino acids. The CDR3 sequence: CASSFLTPVYGYTF. CDR3 nucleotides: TGTGCCAGCAGCTTTCTCACTCCGGTCTATGGCTACACCTTC.

This clonotype was seen a few times. CDR3 nucleotide sequence: TGTGCCAGCAGCTTATCTACTAGTGGAATCACAGATACGCAGTATTTT. This encodes CASSLSTSGITDTQYF. The chain combines TRBV7-6 with TRBJ2-3; possibly TRBD2 for D (5 bases). Germline V gives CDR1 SGHVS, CDR2 FNYEAQ. Deletions cut 2 bases from V and 2 bases from J, with 14 bases between. The CDR3 covers 16 residues. Full variable domain (rest looked up from reference TRBV7-6 and TRBJ2-3): GAGVSQSPRYKVTKRGQDVALRCDPISGHVSLYWYRQALGQGPEFLTYFNYEAQQDKSGLPNDRFSAERPEGSISTLTIQRTEQRDSAMYRCASSLSTSGITDTQYFGPGTRLTVL.

This clonotype has ten or more counts. One end of the junction is discordant with germline, which a read error may explain. The rearrangement links TRBV3-1 to TRBJ1-5; unclear D gene. Germline lookup yields CDR1 LGHDT and CDR2 YNNKEL (reference sequence). CDR3 length: 14 amino acids. The CDR3 region is CASSRTGSNQPQNF. CDR3 nucleotide sequence: TGTGCCAGCAGCCGGACTGGAAGCAATCAGCCCCAGAATTTT. Filled out from reference TRBV3-1 and TRBJ1-5, the complete variable domain reads DTAVSQTPKYLVTQMGNDKSIKCEQNLGHDTMYWYKQDSKKFLKIMFSYNNKELIINETVPNRFSPKSPDKAHLNLHINSLELGDSAVYFCASSRTGSNQPQNFGDGTRLSIL.

The genes are TRBV7-9 and TRBJ1-1; TRBD1 matches at 7 bases. CDR3 length: 14 amino acids. CDR1 and CDR2 from the germline V gene are SEHNR and FQNEAQ (reference sequence). The V gene end was trimmed by 3 bases and the J gene end by 1 base; junction bases not matched to a gene: 2. The CDR3 here is CASSFRDRNTEAFF. The CDR3 nucleotides are TGTGCCAGCAGCTTCCGGGACAGGAACACTGAAGCTTTCTTT. The complete variable domain, with remaining parts taken from reference TRBV7-9 and TRBJ1-1, reads DTGVSQNPRHKITKRGQNVTFRCDPISEHNRLYWYRQTLGQGPEFLTYFQNEAQLEKSRLLSDRFSAERPKGSFSTLEIQRTEQGDSAMYLCASSFRDRNTEAFFGQGTRLTVV.

This clonotype was seen many times. The J gene is TRBJ2-5, the V gene TRBV5-1; 10 nucleotides agree with TRBD1. The CDR3 consists of 16 residues. The V segment lost 4 bases and the J segment 4 bases; nucleotides outside the gene matches: 10. The germline V gene encodes CDR1 SGHRS and CDR2 YFSETQ. The CDR3, as DNA: TGCGCCAGCAGCCCACTGGGACAGGGGATACGAGAGACCCAGTACTTC. It encodes CASSPLGQGIRETQYF.

This clonotype came up many times. The rearrangement uses TRBV27 and TRBJ1-4; weak D call: TRBD1 (6 bases). CDR3 length: 15 amino acids. Germline loops: CDR1 MNHEY, CDR2 SMNVEV (reference sequence). Trimming removed 5 bases from V and 4 bases from J, with 14 bases in between. CDR3 in DNA: TGTGCCAGCAGTGCCCTACAGGGTTATAATGAAAAACTGTTTTTT. It specifies CASSALQGYNEKLFF.

This clonotype was observed a handful of times. The chain is built from TRBV10-3 and TRBJ1-4; 8 positions match TRBD1. CDR1 is ENHRY and CDR2 is SYGVKD in the germline V gene. The junction had 8 bases not matched to a gene; V was cut back by 2 bases and J by 3 bases. The CDR3 has 17 amino acids. CDR3 loop: CAISETSGTGSNEKLFF. The CDR3 bases are TGTGCCATCAGTGAGACCTCCGGGACAGGATCTAATGAAAAACTGTTTTTT.

This clonotype appeared many times. V usage is TRBV15 and J usage is TRBJ1-2; 9 bases align to TRBD1. V was clipped by 5 bases and J by 5 bases; unmatched bases: 0. This CDR3 is built from 12 residues. In germline, CDR1 is LNHNV, CDR2 YYDKDF (reference sequence). The CDR3 region is CATSGQGYGYTF. CDR3 nucleotides: TGTGCCACCAGCGGACAGGGGTATGGCTACACCTTC.

The table lists this clonotype with many counts. The chain combines TRBV4-2 with TRBJ2-3; 10 bases map to TRBD2. This CDR3 is built from 16 residues. The germline V gene has CDR1 LGHNA and CDR2 YNFKEQ. J lost 1 base, V lost 3 bases, and 4 bases had no gene match. CDR3 DNA: TGTGCCAGCAGCCAGATCGGGACTAGCGGCACAGATACGCAGTATTTT. It is translated as CASSQIGTSGTDTQYF.